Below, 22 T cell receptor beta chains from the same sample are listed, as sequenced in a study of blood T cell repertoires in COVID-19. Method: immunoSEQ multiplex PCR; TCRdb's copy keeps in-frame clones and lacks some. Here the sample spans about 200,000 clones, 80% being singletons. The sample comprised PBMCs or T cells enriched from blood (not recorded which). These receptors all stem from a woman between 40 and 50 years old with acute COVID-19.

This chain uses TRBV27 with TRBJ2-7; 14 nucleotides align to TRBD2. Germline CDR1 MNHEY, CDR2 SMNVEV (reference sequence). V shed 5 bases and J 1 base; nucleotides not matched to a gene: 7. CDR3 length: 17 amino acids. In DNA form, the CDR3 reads TGTGCCAGCAGTAGACAGGGACTAGCGGGGGTTTCCTACGAGCAGTACTTC. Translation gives CASSRQGLAGVSYEQYF.

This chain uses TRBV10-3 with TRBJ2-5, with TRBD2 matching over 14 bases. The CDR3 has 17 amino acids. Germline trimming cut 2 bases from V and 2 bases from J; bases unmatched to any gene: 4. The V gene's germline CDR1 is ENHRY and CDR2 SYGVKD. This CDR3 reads CAISEGTSGGSQETQYF. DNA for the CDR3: TGTGCCATCAGTGAGGGGACTAGCGGGGGTTCTCAAGAGACCCAGTACTTC.

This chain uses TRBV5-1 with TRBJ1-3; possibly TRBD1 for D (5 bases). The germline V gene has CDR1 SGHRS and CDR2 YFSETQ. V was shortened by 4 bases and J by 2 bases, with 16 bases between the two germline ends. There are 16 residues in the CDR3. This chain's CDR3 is CASSLGPVGAGNTIYF. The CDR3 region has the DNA TGCGCCAGCAGCCTGGGACCGGTGGGAGCTGGAAACACCATATATTTT.

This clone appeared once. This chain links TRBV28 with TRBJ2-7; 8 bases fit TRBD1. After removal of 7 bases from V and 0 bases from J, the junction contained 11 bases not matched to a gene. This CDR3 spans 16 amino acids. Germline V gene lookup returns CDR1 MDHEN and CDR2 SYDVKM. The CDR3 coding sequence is TGTGCCAGCACCCCCTACCGGGACAGGAGCTCCTACGAGCAGTACTTC. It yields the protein CASTPYRDRSSYEQYF.

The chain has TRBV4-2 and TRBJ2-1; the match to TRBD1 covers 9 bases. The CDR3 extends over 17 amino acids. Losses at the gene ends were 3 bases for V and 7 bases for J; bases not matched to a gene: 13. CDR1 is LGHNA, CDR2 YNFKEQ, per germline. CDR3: CASSHEIRQGGSNEQFF. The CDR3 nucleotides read TGTGCCAGCAGCCATGAAATAAGACAGGGGGGCTCGAATGAGCAGTTCTTC.

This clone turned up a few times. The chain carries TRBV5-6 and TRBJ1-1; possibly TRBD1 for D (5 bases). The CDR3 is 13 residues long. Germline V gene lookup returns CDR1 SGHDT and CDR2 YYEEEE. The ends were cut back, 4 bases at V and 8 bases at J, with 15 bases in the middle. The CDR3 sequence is CASSRWTTYEAFF. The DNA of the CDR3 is TGTGCCAGCAGCCGCTGGACAACCTACGAAGCTTTCTTT.

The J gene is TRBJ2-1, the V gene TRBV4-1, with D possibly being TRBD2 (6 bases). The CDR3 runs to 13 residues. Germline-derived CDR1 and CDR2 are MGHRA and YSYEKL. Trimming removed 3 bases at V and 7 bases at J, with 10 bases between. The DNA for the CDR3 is TGCGCCAGCAGCCAGGAGGGTGGGAATGAGCAGTTCTTC. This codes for CASSQEGGNEQFF.

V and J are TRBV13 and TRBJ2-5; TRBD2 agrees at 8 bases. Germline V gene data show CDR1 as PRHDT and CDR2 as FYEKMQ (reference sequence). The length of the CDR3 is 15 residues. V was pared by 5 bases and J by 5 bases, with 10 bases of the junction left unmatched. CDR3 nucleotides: TGTGCCAGCAGCCCCGGCCAGCGGGAGTTCGAGACCCAGTACTTC. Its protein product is CASSPGQREFETQYF.

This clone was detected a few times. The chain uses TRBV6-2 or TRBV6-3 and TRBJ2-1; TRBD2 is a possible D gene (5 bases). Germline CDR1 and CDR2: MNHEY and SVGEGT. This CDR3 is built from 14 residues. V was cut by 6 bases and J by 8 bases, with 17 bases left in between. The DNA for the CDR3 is TGTGCCAGCAGCCCCGTGGAGGTCCGGTATGAGCAGTTCTTC. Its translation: CASSPVEVRYEQFF.

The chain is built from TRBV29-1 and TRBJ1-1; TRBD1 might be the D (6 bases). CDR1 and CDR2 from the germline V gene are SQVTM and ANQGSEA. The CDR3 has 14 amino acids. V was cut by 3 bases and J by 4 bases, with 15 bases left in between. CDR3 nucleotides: TGCAGCGTTGAGGCGCAGGGGAGTGGCACTGAAGCTTTCTTT. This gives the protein CSVEAQGSGTEAFF.

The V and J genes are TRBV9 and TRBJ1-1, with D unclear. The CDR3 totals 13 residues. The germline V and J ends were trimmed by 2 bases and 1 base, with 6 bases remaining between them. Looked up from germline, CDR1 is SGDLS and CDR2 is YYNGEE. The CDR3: CASSVASNTEAFF. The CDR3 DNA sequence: TGTGCCAGCAGCGTGGCTTCGAACACTGAAGCTTTCTTT.

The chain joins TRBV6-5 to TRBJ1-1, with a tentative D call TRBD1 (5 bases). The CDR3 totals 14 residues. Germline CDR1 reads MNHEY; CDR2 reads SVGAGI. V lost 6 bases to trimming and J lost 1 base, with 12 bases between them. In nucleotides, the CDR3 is TGTGCCAGCAGACTCCTCGACAGGAACACTGAAGCTTTCTTT. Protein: CASRLLDRNTEAFF.

DNA of the CDR3: TGTGCCAGCCAACAAGGACAGAACACTGAAGCTTTCTTT. Protein sequence: CASQQGQNTEAFF. The V call is TRBV12-3 or TRBV12-4, the J call TRBJ1-1; D might be TRBD1 (5 bases). Trimming took off 8 bases at V and 1 base at J, with 11 bases between the two ends. The CDR3 spans 13 residues.

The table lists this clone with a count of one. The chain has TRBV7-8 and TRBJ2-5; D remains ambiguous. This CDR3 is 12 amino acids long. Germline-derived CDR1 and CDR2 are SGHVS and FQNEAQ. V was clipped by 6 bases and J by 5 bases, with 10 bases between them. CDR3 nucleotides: TGTGCCAGCAGTCCCGTGCGGGAGACCCAGTACTTC. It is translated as CASSPVRETQYF.

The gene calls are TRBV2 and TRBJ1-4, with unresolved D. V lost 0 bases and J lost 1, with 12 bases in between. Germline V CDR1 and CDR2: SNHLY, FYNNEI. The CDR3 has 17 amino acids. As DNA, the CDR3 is TGTGCCAGCAGTGAAGCGGCAGGTTTTGGAACTAATGAAAAACTGTTTTTT. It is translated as CASSEAAGFGTNEKLFF.

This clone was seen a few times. The CDR3 reads CASSLTSGGNNEQFF. CDR3 sequence (DNA): TGTGCCAGCAGCCTAACTAGCGGGGGTAACAATGAGCAGTTCTTC. The chain has TRBV28 and TRBJ2-1; TRBD2 matches at 11 bases. The CDR3 loop spans 15 amino acids. V was pared by 6 bases and J by 5 bases, with 6 bases of the junction left unmatched. The germline V gene has CDR1 MDHEN and CDR2 SYDVKM.

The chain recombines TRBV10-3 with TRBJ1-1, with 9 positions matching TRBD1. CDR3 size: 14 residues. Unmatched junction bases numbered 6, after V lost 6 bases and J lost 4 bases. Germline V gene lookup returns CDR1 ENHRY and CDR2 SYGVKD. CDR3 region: CAIRGTGTGTEAFF. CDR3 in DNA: TGTGCCATCAGGGGGACAGGGACGGGCACTGAAGCTTTCTTT.

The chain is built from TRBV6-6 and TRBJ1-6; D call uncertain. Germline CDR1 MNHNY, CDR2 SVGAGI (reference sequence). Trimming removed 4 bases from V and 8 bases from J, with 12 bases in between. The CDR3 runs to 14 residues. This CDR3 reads CASSSGRSDSPLHF. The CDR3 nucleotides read TGTGCCAGCAGTTCCGGCAGGTCGGATTCACCCCTCCACTTT.

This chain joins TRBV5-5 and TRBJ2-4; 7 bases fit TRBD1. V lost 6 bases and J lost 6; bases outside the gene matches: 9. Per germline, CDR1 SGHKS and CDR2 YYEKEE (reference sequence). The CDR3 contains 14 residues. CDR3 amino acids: CASTRGNRGNIQYF. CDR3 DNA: TGTGCCAGCACCCGCGGTAACAGGGGAAACATTCAGTACTTC.

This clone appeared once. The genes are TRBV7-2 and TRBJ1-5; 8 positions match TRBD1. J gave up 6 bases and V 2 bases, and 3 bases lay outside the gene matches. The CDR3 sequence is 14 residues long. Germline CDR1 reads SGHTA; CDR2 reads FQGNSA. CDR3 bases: TGTGCCAGCAGCTTACGACAGGGGACTCAGCCCCAGCATTTT. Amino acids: CASSLRQGTQPQHF.

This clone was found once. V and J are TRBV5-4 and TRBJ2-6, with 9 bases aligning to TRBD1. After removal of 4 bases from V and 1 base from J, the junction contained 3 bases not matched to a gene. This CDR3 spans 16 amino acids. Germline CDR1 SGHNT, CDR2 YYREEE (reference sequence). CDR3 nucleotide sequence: TGTGCCAGCAGCCGGGACAGGGTGTCTGGGGCCAACGTCCTGACTTTC. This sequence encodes CASSRDRVSGANVLTF.

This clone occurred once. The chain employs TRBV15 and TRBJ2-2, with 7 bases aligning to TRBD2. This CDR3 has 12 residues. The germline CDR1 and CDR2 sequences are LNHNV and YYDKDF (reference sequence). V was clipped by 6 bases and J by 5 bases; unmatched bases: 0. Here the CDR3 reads CATRRETGELFF. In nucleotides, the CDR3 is TGTGCCACCAGGCGGGAGACCGGGGAGCTGTTTTTT.